In this sample, the clone carrying this T cell receptor beta chain turned up once. Its cognate antigen is unknown. These data come from a study of cytomegalovirus exposure and HLA in healthy donors. General observations from the study: The authors later found most CMV-associated TCR beta chains appeared HLA-restricted.

In the PCR, 60 Vbeta and 13 Jbeta primers were used. This table comes from immunoSEQ multiplex PCR, and its TCRdb copy is limited to in-frame clones, with some not included. The table includes tens of thousands of clones, 76% detected once. Germline V gene data show CDR1 as SGHTA and CDR2 as FQGNSA. With V trimmed by 1 base and J by 2 bases, 2 bases remained unmatched. This CDR3 spans 14 amino acids. This sequence joins TRBV7-2 and TRBJ2-7, with 7 bases aligning to TRBD1. The clonotype originates from a male donor in good health and CMV-seronegative. Sequenced material: PBMCs. The CDR3 sequence: CASSLGDSTYEQYF. CDR3 sequence (DNA): TGTGCCAGCAGCTTAGGGGACAGCACCTACGAGCAGTACTTC.